The rows below give T cell receptor beta chains drawn from one sample of a study of cytomegalovirus exposure and HLA in healthy donors. The repertoire was sequenced with immunoSEQ multiplex PCR; TCRdb's copy has only in-frame clones and lacks some. The sample has around 160,000 clones; around two thirds are singletons. The sample was PBMCs. These receptors originate from a woman aged 18-29 years in good health and CMV-seronegative. Both conserved end residues are part of each CDR3. D genes are given only for firm matches. Expanded clones are given a class, and other clones once, few, many or no size at all.

v_gene: TRBV5-1
j_gene: TRBJ1-1
abundance: once
d_gene: TRBD1
CDR3nt: TGCGCCAGCAGCTTGGGACAGGGCGGAGCTTTCTTT
CDR3aa: CASSLGQGGAFF

v_gene: TRBV4-2
j_gene: TRBJ2-1
abundance: few
d_gene: -
CDR3nt: TGTGCCAGCAGCCAAAAGCTGGCGGGGAGCTCCTACAATGAGCAGTTCTTC
CDR3aa: CASSQKLAGSSYNEQFF

v_gene: TRBV4-1
j_gene: TRBJ1-1
abundance: -
d_gene: TRBD1
CDR3nt: TGCGCCAGCAGCCAAGTCGCGGCTCTTCTGGGCAGGGGGCTTAGAAACACTGAAGCTTTCTTT
CDR3aa: CASSQVAALLGRGLRNTEAFF

v_gene: TRBV7-9
j_gene: TRBJ1-4
abundance: -
d_gene: -
CDR3nt: TGTGCCAGCAGCTCATTGCAGGGGCAGACAACTAATGAAAAACTGTTTTTT
CDR3aa: CASSSLQGQTTNEKLFF

v_gene: TRBV14
j_gene: TRBJ1-1
abundance: -
d_gene: TRBD1
CDR3nt: TGTGCCAGCAGCCATTACAGGGGGAACACTGAAGCTTTCTTT
CDR3aa: CASSHYRGNTEAFF

v_gene: TRBV27
j_gene: TRBJ2-1
abundance: once
d_gene: -
CDR3nt: TGTGCCAGCAGTTCCTTCGGGGGACGGTACAATGAGCAGTTCTTC
CDR3aa: CASSSFGGRYNEQFF

v_gene: TRBV5-6
j_gene: TRBJ2-1
abundance: once
d_gene: TRBD2
CDR3nt: TGTGCCAGCAGCTTCAGCGGCGGGGGGGCCTTTGAGCAGTTCTTC
CDR3aa: CASSFSGGGAFEQFF

v_gene: TRBV19
j_gene: TRBJ2-6
abundance: -
d_gene: -
CDR3nt: TGTGCCAGTAGTACCGACAGGAAGGGGGCCAACGTCCTGACTTTC
CDR3aa: CASSTDRKGANVLTF

v_gene: TRBV5-1
j_gene: TRBJ1-5
abundance: -
d_gene: -
CDR3nt: TGCGCCAGCAGCTTGGACGGGAGGTACTGGCAGCCCCAGCATTTT
CDR3aa: CASSLDGRYWQPQHF

v_gene: TRBV9
j_gene: TRBJ1-1
abundance: -
d_gene: -
CDR3nt: TGTGCCAGCAGCGTAGCACCAGGGATTAACACTGAAGCTTTCTTT
CDR3aa: CASSVAPGINTEAFF

v_gene: TRBV7-9
j_gene: TRBJ2-5
abundance: -
d_gene: TRBD2
CDR3nt: TGTGCCAGCAGCAGCCCCTCGCGGGGAGGGTTGAGAGAGACCCAGTACTTC
CDR3aa: CASSSPSRGGLRETQYF

v_gene: TRBV27
j_gene: TRBJ1-2
abundance: once
d_gene: -
CDR3nt: TGTGCCAGCAGTTTATCGAGAGGGAATGGCTACACCTTC
CDR3aa: CASSLSRGNGYTF

v_gene: TRBV29-1
j_gene: TRBJ2-7
abundance: -
d_gene: -
CDR3nt: TGCAGCGTTCAGGTCGAGTATGTGGAGTACTTC
CDR3aa: CSVQVEYVEYF

v_gene: TRBV4-1
j_gene: TRBJ1-4
abundance: -
d_gene: TRBD1
CDR3nt: TGCGCCAGCAGCCAACGGGGACAGGGGGAAAAACTGTTTTTT
CDR3aa: CASSQRGQGEKLFF

v_gene: TRBV25-1
j_gene: TRBJ2-5
abundance: -
d_gene: TRBD2
CDR3nt: TGTGCCAGCAGCCCCCTCCTAGCGGGAGATGAGACCCAGTACTTC
CDR3aa: CASSPLLAGDETQYF

v_gene: TRBV18
j_gene: TRBJ1-3
abundance: -
d_gene: -
CDR3nt: TGTGCCAGCTCACACGGGCGGACTCTCTCTGGAAACACCATATATTTT
CDR3aa: CASSHGRTLSGNTIYF

v_gene: TRBV16
j_gene: TRBJ2-3
abundance: once
d_gene: -
CDR3nt: TGTGCCAGCAGCTCCGAGGCAGGGTTGGCAGATACGCAGTATTTT
CDR3aa: CASSSEAGLADTQYF

v_gene: TRBV5-6
j_gene: TRBJ2-1
abundance: -
d_gene: TRBD2
CDR3nt: TGTGCCAGCAGCCAGGGACTAGCGGGAGGGAGCTCCTACAATGAGCAGTTCTTC
CDR3aa: CASSQGLAGGSSYNEQFF

v_gene: TRBV11-2
j_gene: TRBJ2-1
abundance: -
d_gene: TRBD2
CDR3nt: TGTGCCAGCAGCCCTGGACTAGCGGGAGGGCAGCAGTTCTTC
CDR3aa: CASSPGLAGGQQFF

v_gene: TRBV6-1
j_gene: TRBJ1-6
abundance: once
d_gene: -
CDR3nt: TGTGCCAGCAGTGGCCCGAGGGAGTTTGGTAATTCACCCCTCCACTTT
CDR3aa: CASSGPREFGNSPLHF

v_gene: TRBV9
j_gene: TRBJ2-2
abundance: -
d_gene: TRBD2
CDR3nt: TGTGCCAGCAGCGGAGGACTAGCGGGAGACAGGACCGGGGAGCTGTTTTTT
CDR3aa: CASSGGLAGDRTGELFF

v_gene: TRBV4-1
j_gene: TRBJ2-2
abundance: -
d_gene: TRBD1
CDR3nt: TGCGCCAGCAGCCACCCAGGACAGGGCAGCTTTGGGAACACCGGGGAGCTGTTTTTT
CDR3aa: CASSHPGQGSFGNTGELFF